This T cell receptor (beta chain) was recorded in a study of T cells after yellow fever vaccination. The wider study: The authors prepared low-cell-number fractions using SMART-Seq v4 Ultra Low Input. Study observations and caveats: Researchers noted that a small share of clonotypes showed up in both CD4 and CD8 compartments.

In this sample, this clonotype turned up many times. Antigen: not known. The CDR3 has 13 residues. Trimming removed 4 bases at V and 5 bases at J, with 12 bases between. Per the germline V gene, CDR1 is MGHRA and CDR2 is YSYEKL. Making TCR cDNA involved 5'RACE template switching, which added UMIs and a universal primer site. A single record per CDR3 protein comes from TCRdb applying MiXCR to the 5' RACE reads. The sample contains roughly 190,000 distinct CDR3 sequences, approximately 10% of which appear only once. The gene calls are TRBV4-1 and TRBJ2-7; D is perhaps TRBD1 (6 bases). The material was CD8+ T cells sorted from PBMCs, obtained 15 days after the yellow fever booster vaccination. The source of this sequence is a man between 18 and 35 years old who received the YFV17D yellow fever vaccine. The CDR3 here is CASSPYRENEQYF. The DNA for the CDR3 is TGCGCCAGCAGCCCGTACAGGGAGAACGAGCAGTACTTC.